The 24 T cell receptor beta chains given below trace back to one sample, sequenced in a study of CD8 T cells in Susac syndrome. Roughly 0.45 to 1 ug RNA was reverse transcribed with random hexamers. TCRdb analysed the immunoSEQ multiplex PCR reads with MiXCR anew, one entry per CDR3 protein. Of about 130,000 distinct CDR3 sequences listed, around 94% are singletons. Sequencing was done on a sample of CD4+ T cells from PBMCs. The source is a human donor with multiple sclerosis.

The CDR3 nucleotides read TGTGCCGCCCGGGGCTCCTACAATGAGCAGTTCTTC. Amino acid sequence: CAARGSYNEQFF. V is TRBV3-1 and J is TRBJ2-1; D may be TRBD2 (5 bases). Trimming took 11 bases from V and 0 from J, leaving 8 bases between them. CDR1 is LGHDT, CDR2 YNNKEL, per germline (reference sequence). The CDR3 sequence is 12 residues long.

The rearrangement joins TRBV4-1 to TRBJ1-4; 8 nucleotides align to TRBD1. CDR3 length: 16 residues. The V gene end was trimmed by 1 base and the J gene end by 8 bases; junction bases not matched to a gene: 9. The germline gives CDR1 MGHRA, CDR2 YSYEKL. CDR3 region: CASSQGPNRGLEKLFF. The DNA for the CDR3 is TGCGCCAGCAGCCAAGGACCCAACAGGGGGTTAGAAAAACTGTTTTTT.

CDR3 in amino acids: CASSQDQVRGELFF. The DNA of the CDR3 is TGCGCCAGCAGCCAAGATCAGGTCCGCGGGGAGCTGTTTTTT. This chain links TRBV4-3 with TRBJ2-2; no clear D. The length of the CDR3 is 14 residues. The germline gives CDR1 LGHNA, CDR2 YSLEER. Trimming stripped 0 bases from V and 7 bases from J, with 9 bases between.

V is TRBV5-6 and J is TRBJ1-2; D perhaps matches TRBD1 (6 bases). Germline loops: CDR1 SGHDT, CDR2 YYEEEE. The CDR3 contains 15 residues. Trimming removed 3 bases at V and 6 bases at J, with 18 bases between. The CDR3 DNA sequence: TGTGCCAGCAGCTCACGACATTTACAGGGCCATGGCTACACCTTC. Protein sequence: CASSSRHLQGHGYTF.

DNA for the CDR3: TGTGCCACCAGTGTCACTAGGGACGAGCAGTACTTC. The encoded protein is CATSVTRDEQYF. The chain couples TRBV24-1 to TRBJ2-7; D is perhaps TRBD2 (5 bases). This CDR3 region has 12 residues. Germline CDR1 is KGHDR and CDR2 is SFDVKD. Trimming removed 5 bases at V and 5 bases at J, with 9 bases between.

CDR3 sequence: CSARSGQGFGEQYF. The CDR3 coding sequence is TGCAGTGCTAGATCAGGACAGGGCTTTGGCGAGCAGTACTTC. This chain uses TRBV20-1 with TRBJ2-7; 8 bases are a match to TRBD1. V gave up 2 bases and J gave up 6 bases; unmatched junction bases: 9. The germline CDR1 and CDR2 sequences are DFQATT and SNEGSKA (reference sequence). The CDR3 totals 14 residues.

The rearrangement uses TRBV28 and TRBJ2-1, with 8 bases matching TRBD2. Looked up from germline, CDR1 is MDHEN and CDR2 is SYDVKM. This CDR3 is 14 amino acids long. The V gene end was trimmed by 11 bases and the J gene end by 9 bases; junction bases not matched to a gene: 15. The CDR3 sequence: CAVWGAGAEGEQFF. Here the CDR3 DNA reads TGTGCCGTCTGGGGAGCGGGAGCGGAGGGTGAGCAGTTCTTC.

CDR3 bases: TGCAGCGTTGCCACAGGGGCGAACTATGGCTACACCTTC. Residues: CSVATGANYGYTF. This sequence joins TRBV29-1 and TRBJ1-2; 7 bases are shared with TRBD1. The germline V gene encodes CDR1 SQVTM and CDR2 ANQGSEA. The CDR3 runs 13 residues. Unmatched junction bases numbered 4, after V lost 4 bases and J lost 2 bases.

The gene calls are TRBV7-2 and TRBJ2-7, with 11 bases that match TRBD2. Germline values: CDR1 SGHTA, CDR2 FQGNSA. The V and J ends lost 11 bases and 3 bases, in that order; junction bases with no gene match: 6. The CDR3 is made up of 13 amino acids. CDR3 region: CAGKTSGVYEQYF. The CDR3 bases are TGTGCCGGCAAGACTAGCGGGGTCTACGAGCAGTACTTC. Full variable domain (outside the CDR3, taken from reference TRBV7-2 and TRBJ2-7): GAGVSQSPSNKVTEKGKDVELRCDPISGHTALYWYRQSLGQGLEFLIYFQGNSAPDKSGLPSDRFSAERTGGSVSTLTIQRTQQEDSAVYLCAGKTSGVYEQYFGPGTRLTVT.

This chain connects TRBV18 to TRBJ2-1, with 7 nucleotides matching TRBD1. The germline V gene encodes CDR1 KGHSH and CDR2 LQKENI. Germline trimming cut 2 bases from V and 5 bases from J; bases unmatched to any gene: 3. CDR3 length equals 14 residues. DNA of the CDR3: TGTGCCAGCTCACCAGGGACAGCAAACAATGAGCAGTTCTTC. This sequence encodes CASSPGTANNEQFF. Supplemented by reference TRBV18 and TRBJ2-1, the full variable domain reads NAGVMQNPRHLVRRRGQEARLRCSPMKGHSHVYWYRQLPEEGLKFMVYLQKENIIDESGMPKERFSAEFPKEGPSILRIQQVVRGDSAAYFCASSPGTANNEQFFGPGTRLTVL.

The J gene is TRBJ1-5, the V gene TRBV19; D not certain. The CDR3 contains 15 residues. Trimming took 3 bases from V and 2 from J, leaving 11 bases between them. Per the germline V gene, CDR1 is LNHDA and CDR2 is SQIVND (reference sequence). CDR3 DNA sequence: TGTGCCAGTAGTATCCGTCGGCAGGGCAATCAGCCCCAGCATTTT. The encoded protein is CASSIRRQGNQPQHF.

The V gene is TRBV18, the J gene TRBJ2-5, with D perhaps TRBD1 or TRBD2 (5 bases each). Germline CDR1 and CDR2: KGHSH and LQKENI. The CDR3 totals 13 residues. V dropped 5 bases and J dropped 1 base, with 8 bases sitting between them. CDR3 nucleotides: TGTGCCAGCTCATCGGGGACCCAAGAGACCCAGTACTTC. Residues: CASSSGTQETQYF.

The chain combines TRBV5-4 with TRBJ1-2; weak D call: TRBD1 (6 bases). Germline loops: CDR1 SGHNT, CDR2 YYREEE (reference sequence). Trimming took 3 bases from V and 8 from J, leaving 17 bases between them. The length of the CDR3 is 14 residues. The CDR3 DNA reads TGTGCCAGCAGCTCGGGTGGGGGGGGCGACGGCTACACCTTC. Translation gives CASSSGGGGDGYTF.

The gene calls are TRBV9 and TRBJ1-6, with D tentatively TRBD1 (5 bases). Germline CDR1 and CDR2: SGDLS and YYNGEE. This CDR3 has 14 residues. V lost 4 bases and J lost 7, with 12 bases in between. The CDR3, as DNA: TGTGCCAGCAGCCTGGGGACTCCGAATTCACCCCTCCACTTT. This encodes CASSLGTPNSPLHF.

The chain is built from TRBV6-6 and TRBJ1-2; TRBD1 is a possible D gene (5 bases). The V gene's germline CDR1 is MNHNY and CDR2 SVGAGI (reference sequence). Deletions cut 2 bases from V and 2 bases from J, with 12 bases between. The CDR3 extends over 15 amino acids. CDR3 DNA: TGTGCCAGCAGTTACCCCCCAGGGAGGAACTATGGCTACACCTTC. Amino acid sequence: CASSYPPGRNYGYTF.

This chain connects TRBV14 to TRBJ1-3; 7 nucleotides match TRBD1. There are 15 residues in the CDR3. J lost 4 bases, V lost 5 bases, and 8 bases had no gene match. Germline CDR1 SGHDN, CDR2 FVKESK. The CDR3 bases are TGTGCCAGCAGCTGGAGACCGGGACAGGGAAACACCATATATTTT. It specifies CASSWRPGQGNTIYF.

This rearrangement joins TRBV2 to TRBJ2-3, with 8 nucleotides matching TRBD2. CDR1 is SNHLY, CDR2 FYNNEI, per germline. The CDR3 runs to 15 residues. V was pared by 0 bases and J by 5 bases, with 4 bases of the junction left unmatched. In DNA, the CDR3 is TGTGCCAGCAGTGAAGCAGGGACTAGAAAAGATACGCAGTATTTT. Its translation is CASSEAGTRKDTQYF.

The CDR3 here is CASSLGLAAATQYF. CDR3 in DNA: TGTGCCAGCAGCTTAGGCCTAGCGGCAGCTACGCAGTATTTT. The chain joins TRBV7-2 to TRBJ2-3; 7 positions agree with TRBD2. The CDR3 consists of 14 residues. The germline V gene has CDR1 SGHTA and CDR2 FQGNSA. Unmatched junction bases numbered 6, after V lost 1 base and J lost 8 bases.

This rearrangement joins TRBV12-3 or TRBV12-4 to TRBJ1-1, with D unresolved. The CDR3 sequence is 12 residues long. V dropped 6 bases and J dropped 8 bases, with 13 bases sitting between them. This chain's CDR3 is CASSLGSREAFF. CDR3 DNA sequence: TGTGCCAGCAGCCTGGGTAGTCGAGAAGCTTTCTTT.

The rearrangement joins TRBV5-6 to TRBJ1-1; D possibly corresponds to TRBD1 (5 bases). The CDR3 is made up of 15 amino acids. Germline lookup yields CDR1 SGHDT and CDR2 YYEEEE. Trimming removed 1 base from V and 0 bases from J, with 10 bases in between. DNA of the CDR3: TGTGCCAGCAGCTTGCAGGGTAGGATGAACACTGAAGCTTTCTTT. As protein: CASSLQGRMNTEAFF.

The chain has TRBV2 and TRBJ2-1, with a tentative D call TRBD2 (7 bases). CDR3 length: 15 residues. The germline V gene has CDR1 SNHLY and CDR2 FYNNEI. The V and J ends lost 1 base and 6 bases respectively, with 13 bases between them. The CDR3 protein is CASSEEGGQSNEQFF. The CDR3 nucleotides are TGTGCCAGCAGTGAAGAGGGGGGGCAAAGCAATGAGCAGTTCTTC. The full variable domain, in which reference TRBV2 and TRBJ2-1 provide the parts outside the CDR3, is EPEVTQTPSHQVTQMGQEVILRCVPISNHLYFYWYRQILGQKVEFLVSFYNNEISEKSEIFDDQFSVERPDGSNFTLKIRSTKLEDSAMYFCASSEEGGQSNEQFFGPGTRLTVL.

V gene TRBV5-1 combines with J gene TRBJ1-4, with 11 bases lining up with TRBD1. The ends lost 0 bases at V and 8 bases at J; junction bases unmatched: 3. This CDR3 contains 15 residues. Germline assignment: CDR1 SGHRS and CDR2 YFSETQ. CDR3 in amino acids: CASSLVGQGGEKLFF. The CDR3 coding sequence is TGCGCCAGCAGCTTGGTGGGACAGGGGGGCGAAAAACTGTTTTTT. The full variable domain, completed using reference TRBV5-1 and TRBJ1-4, is KAGVTQTPRYLIKTRGQQVTLSCSPISGHRSVSWYQQTPGQGLQFLFEYFSETQRNKGNFPGRFSGRQFSNSRSEMNVSTLELGDSALYLCASSLVGQGGEKLFFGSGTQLSVL.

The chain couples TRBV6-2 or TRBV6-3 to TRBJ1-3; D remains ambiguous. Per the germline V gene, CDR1 is MNHEY and CDR2 is SVGEGT. V was clipped by 0 bases and J by 0 bases, with 6 bases between them. The CDR3 runs 15 residues. CDR3 in DNA: TGTGCCAGCAGTTACTCGAGATCCTCTGGAAACACCATATATTTT. Translated: CASSYSRSSGNTIYF.

The chain carries TRBV29-1 and TRBJ2-7; 10 bases are a match to TRBD2. V dropped 5 bases and J dropped 5; count of bases not matched to a gene: 3. This CDR3 has 12 residues. Per the germline V gene, CDR1 is SQVTM and CDR2 is ANQGSEA. Here the CDR3 DNA reads TGCAGCGTTAGTCTAGCGGGAGACGAGCAGTACTTC. Translation gives CSVSLAGDEQYF.